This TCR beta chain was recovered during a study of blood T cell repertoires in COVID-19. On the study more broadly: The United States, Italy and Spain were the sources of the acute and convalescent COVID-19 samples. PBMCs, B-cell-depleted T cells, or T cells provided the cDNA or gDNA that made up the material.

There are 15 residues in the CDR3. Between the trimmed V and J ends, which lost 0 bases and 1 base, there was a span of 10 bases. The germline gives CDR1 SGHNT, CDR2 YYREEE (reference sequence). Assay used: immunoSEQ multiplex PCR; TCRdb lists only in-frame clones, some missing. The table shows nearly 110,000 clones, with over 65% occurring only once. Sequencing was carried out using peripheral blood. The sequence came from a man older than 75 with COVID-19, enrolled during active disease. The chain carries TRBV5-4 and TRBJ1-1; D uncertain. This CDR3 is CASSLDGPGNTEAFF. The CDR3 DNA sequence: TGTGCCAGCAGCTTGGATGGCCCAGGGAACACTGAAGCTTTCTTT.